This entry lists 25 T cell receptor beta chains sequenced from one sample in a study of TIL therapy for anti-PD-1-resistant metastatic lung cancer (dated by TCRdb to 2020 to 2022). TCR beta CDR3 regions were amplified from genomic DNA with the immunoSEQ v3 hsTCRB kit using bias-controlled multiplex PCR. In TCRdb, the immuneACCESS table is reduced to in-frame sequences with V and J assigned. These tables do not hold every clone; where another copy was compared, an unresolved V gene accounts for under half, and the others remain unexplained. This sample gives around 100,000 clones in total; under 70% of them show up just once. The ten largest clonotypes hold 10% to 11% of the sample. The time point label, as the study defines it: pre-treatment sample, taken before nivolumab and TIL therapy. Excised metastases, mostly pleural nodules or supraclavicular lymph nodes, were used as baseline tumor samples and were taken from the same resection from which TIL were grown.

Sequenced material: tumor tissue, taken at baseline. The receptors originated from a person aged 25 to 80 with non-small cell lung cancer.

The J gene is TRBJ2-2, the V gene TRBV19, with D perhaps TRBD1 (6 bases). V gave up 6 bases and J gave up 9 bases, with 17 bases separating them. Germline V lookup: CDR1 LNHDA, CDR2 SQIVND (reference sequence). The CDR3 covers 14 residues. CDR3 protein: CASSRDTPSRELFF. CDR3 bases: TGTGCCAGTAGCCGGGACACACCAAGCCGGGAGCTGTTTTTT.

The CDR3 DNA reads TGTGCCAGCAGCTTGAACCCATTAGGAGGCTACGAGCAGTACTTC. Amino acids: CASSLNPLGGYEQYF. This rearrangement joins TRBV5-5 to TRBJ2-7; maybe TRBD2 (5 bases). V was pared by 1 base and J by 3 bases, with 14 bases between. Germline V lookup: CDR1 SGHKS, CDR2 YYEKEE (reference sequence). There are 15 residues in the CDR3.

The J gene is TRBJ2-7, the V gene TRBV7-7, with TRBD2 matching over 7 bases. After removal of 4 bases from V and 10 bases from J, the junction contained 7 bases not matched to a gene. The CDR3 consists of 12 residues. Germline CDR1 SSHAT, CDR2 FNYEAQ (reference sequence). The CDR3 here is CASSSEGGRQYF. CDR3 coding DNA: TGTGCCAGCAGCTCGGAGGGAGGGAGACAGTACTTC. Full variable domain (outside the CDR3, taken from reference TRBV7-7 and TRBJ2-7): GAGVSQSPRYKVTKRGQDVTLRCDPISSHATLYWYQQALGQGPEFLTYFNYEAQPDKSGLPSDRFSAERPEGSISTLTIQRTEQRDSAMYRCASSSEGGRQYFGPGTRLTVT.

The table lists this clone with a few counts. As DNA, the CDR3 is TGTGCCAGCAGCCAGACAGGGGTGGACTACAATGAGCAGTTCTTC. Encoded protein: CASSQTGVDYNEQFF. This chain links TRBV9 with TRBJ2-1; the match to TRBD1 covers 8 bases. The CDR3 contains 15 residues. With V trimmed by 4 bases and J by 3 bases, 6 bases remained unmatched. Germline V gene sequence: CDR1 SGDLS, CDR2 YYNGEE.

The CDR3 bases are TGTGCCAGCACCCAAGTAGGGGGTTCAGCAGATACGCAGTATTTT. Translation: CASTQVGGSADTQYF. The rearrangement joins TRBV2 to TRBJ2-3, with D perhaps TRBD1 (6 bases). The CDR3 spans 15 residues. Germline lookup yields CDR1 SNHLY and CDR2 FYNNEI. Between the trimmed V and J ends, which lost 7 bases and 4 bases, there was a span of 18 bases.

The chain recombines TRBV7-3 with TRBJ2-5; D ambiguous. Trimming removed 1 base at V and 0 bases at J, with 9 bases between. Germline values: CDR1 SGHTA, CDR2 FQGTGA. The CDR3 runs 15 residues. The CDR3 coding sequence is TGTGCCAGCAGCTTAAGACCTCTGTACCAAGAGACCCAGTACTTC. This encodes CASSLRPLYQETQYF.

The rearrangement joins TRBV5-3 to TRBJ2-1, with a tentative D call TRBD2 (6 bases). TRBV5-3 is assigned to the ORF class and has an uncertain function. V lost 4 bases to trimming and J lost 6 bases, with 23 bases between them. This CDR3 is 17 amino acids long. In DNA, the CDR3 is TGTGCCAGAAGCACCCCATCGCGTGGGGGAGGAGGCAATGAGCAGTTCTTC. Protein: CARSTPSRGGGGNEQFF.

This chain uses TRBV7-3 with TRBJ1-1, with 9 positions matching TRBD1. After removal of 5 bases from V and 9 bases from J, the junction contained 7 bases not matched to a gene. This CDR3 has 13 amino acids. Germline V gives CDR1 SGHTA, CDR2 FQGTGA. CDR3 in amino acids: CASSLGQGQKAFF. The CDR3, as DNA: TGTGCCAGCAGCCTCGGACAGGGGCAAAAAGCTTTCTTT.

The chain links TRBV7-2 to TRBJ1-5; D is undetermined. Deletions cut 1 base from V and 6 bases from J, with 13 bases between. From germline, CDR1 is SGHTA and CDR2 FQGNSA. This CDR3 spans 15 amino acids. CDR3 residues: CASSLDPLLTQPQHF. The CDR3 region has the DNA TGTGCCAGCAGCTTAGATCCCCTCCTGACTCAGCCCCAGCATTTT.

The J gene is TRBJ1-6, the V gene TRBV5-1; D uncertain. Germline CDR1 reads SGHRS; CDR2 reads YFSETQ. V was pared by 0 bases and J by 10 bases, with 14 bases between. The CDR3 length is 15 residues. In DNA, the CDR3 is TGCGCCAGCAGCTTGGGCCCCTGGGTGGAATCACCCCTCCACTTT. Amino acid sequence: CASSLGPWVESPLHF.

The chain joins TRBV4-2 to TRBJ1-1; 10 bases are shared with TRBD1. The V segment lost 4 bases and the J segment 1 base; nucleotides outside the gene matches: 6. Germline V CDR1 and CDR2: LGHNA, YNFKEQ. The CDR3 is made up of 16 amino acids. The CDR3 protein is CASSRRQGAENTEAFF. The DNA for the CDR3 is TGTGCCAGCAGCCGCAGACAGGGGGCTGAGAACACTGAAGCTTTCTTT.

V is TRBV24-1 and J is TRBJ2-2; D is unresolved. The V gene lost 4 bases and the J gene lost 5 bases, with 10 bases spanning the gap. Per the germline V gene, CDR1 is KGHDR and CDR2 is SFDVKD. The CDR3 spans 14 residues. The CDR3 nucleotides read TGTGCCACCAGTGACCAGATCCAAACCGGGGAGCTGTTTTTT. Protein sequence: CATSDQIQTGELFF.

The rearrangement links TRBV6-1 to TRBJ1-4; D is ambiguous. Germline V gene data show CDR1 as MNHNS and CDR2 as SASEGT. This CDR3 region has 14 residues. Trimming cost V 3 bases and J 10 bases, with 15 bases left between them. The DNA for the CDR3 is TGTGCCAGCAGTGAGGCGGACTACGTCGGAAAACTGTTTTTT. Its translation: CASSEADYVGKLFF.

The chain uses TRBV4-3 and TRBJ2-6; D uncertain. CDR1 LGHNA and CDR2 YSLEER come from the germline V gene. Deletions cut 0 bases from V and 0 bases from J, with 9 bases between. The CDR3 is made up of 17 amino acids. CDR3 in DNA: TGCGCCAGCAGCCAAGATATACAGAGCTCTGGGGCCAACGTCCTGACTTTC. Its protein product is CASSQDIQSSGANVLTF.

V and J are TRBV5-5 and TRBJ2-1; weak D call: TRBD2 (6 bases). Trimming removed 0 bases from V and 4 bases from J, with 11 bases in between. The CDR3 is 15 amino acids. Per the germline V gene, CDR1 is SGHKS and CDR2 is YYEKEE (reference sequence). CDR3 coding DNA: TGTGCCAGCAGCTTGGTTGCGGGATCATACAATGAGCAGTTCTTC. Protein: CASSLVAGSYNEQFF. The whole variable domain, filled in from reference TRBV5-5 and TRBJ2-1, reads DAGVTQSPTHLIKTRGQQVTLRCSPISGHKSVSWYQQVLGQGPQFIFQYYEKEERGRGNFPDRFSARQFPNYSSELNVNALLLGDSALYLCASSLVAGSYNEQFFGPGTRLTVL.

The CDR3, as DNA: TGTGCCAGCAGCCAACCGGGACACCAGACCCAGTACTTC. It translates to CASSQPGHQTQYF. This chain joins TRBV14 and TRBJ2-5; tentatively, D is TRBD1 (6 bases). This CDR3 region has 13 residues. Germline CDR1 and CDR2: SGHDN and FVKESK. The germline V and J ends were trimmed by 2 bases and 6 bases, with 10 bases remaining between them.

CDR3 loop: CASSGQGVYGYTF. DNA of the CDR3: TGTGCCAGCAGTGGACAGGGGGTATATGGCTACACCTTC. V usage is TRBV6-2 or TRBV6-3 and J usage is TRBJ1-2, with TRBD1 identical over 10 bases. CDR3 length: 13 amino acids. V shed 5 bases and J 5 bases; nucleotides not matched to a gene: 2. Germline assignment: CDR1 MNHEY and CDR2 SVGEGT.

CDR3 residues: CATSRDLEGWREAYSYEQYF. In DNA form, the CDR3 reads TGTGCCACCAGCAGAGATCTGGAGGGGTGGCGGGAGGCGTACTCCTACGAGCAGTACTTC. The chain is built from TRBV15 and TRBJ2-7; the match to TRBD2 covers 8 bases. V lost 0 bases to trimming and J lost 0 bases; unmatched junction nucleotides: 16. In germline, CDR1 is LNHNV, CDR2 YYDKDF (reference sequence). The CDR3 is made up of 20 amino acids.

In DNA, the CDR3 is TGTGCCAGCTCACCATCGAGAATGAAGGATGAAAAACTGTTTTTT. Encoded protein: CASSPSRMKDEKLFF. The V call is TRBV18, the J call TRBJ1-4; D remains unclear. Germline CDR1 KGHSH, CDR2 LQKENI. Trimming cost V 2 bases and J 6 bases, with 13 bases left between them. The CDR3 is made up of 15 amino acids.

The chain is built from TRBV20-1 and TRBJ2-7; D gene ambiguous. From germline, CDR1 is DFQATT and CDR2 SNEGSKA (reference sequence). The V end was cut by 4 bases, the J end by 3 bases, with 7 bases between. The CDR3 has 11 amino acids. CDR3 DNA sequence: TGCAGTGCTATGTCATTCTACGAGCAGTACTTC. This encodes CSAMSFYEQYF.

The genes are TRBV19 and TRBJ1-3; D uncertain. Per germline, CDR1 LNHDA and CDR2 SQIVND (reference sequence). V gave up 5 bases and J gave up 1 base, with 12 bases separating them. The CDR3 is 15 residues long. CDR3 nucleotide sequence: TGTGCCAGTAGTCGAGGAGACATGTCTGGAAACACCATATATTTT. It specifies CASSRGDMSGNTIYF.

The V gene is TRBV11-2, the J gene TRBJ2-7, with D maybe TRBD1 (7 bases). V lost 5 bases, J lost 0 bases, and 20 bases lay in between. CDR1 is SGHAT, CDR2 FQNNGV, per germline. The CDR3 sequence is 17 residues long. CDR3 in DNA: TGTGCCAGCAGCCCAGGGGGGAAGGTTTCTAGCTCCTACGAGCAGTACTTC. It codes for CASSPGGKVSSSYEQYF.

A few counts support this clone. This rearrangement joins TRBV18 to TRBJ2-2; TRBD1 matches at 9 bases. The junction had 5 bases not matched to a gene; V was cut back by 6 bases and J by 3 bases. The CDR3 has 15 amino acids. CDR1 and CDR2 from the germline V gene are KGHSH and LQKENI. The CDR3 loop is CASSPGQGHTGELFF. Here the CDR3 DNA reads TGTGCCAGCTCGCCGGGACAGGGTCACACCGGGGAGCTGTTTTTT.

The chain carries TRBV6-5 and TRBJ2-7; 7 bases fit TRBD1. The CDR3 has 15 residues. Germline V gene sequence: CDR1 MNHEY, CDR2 SVGAGI. The J segment lost 2 bases and the V segment lost 5 bases, leaving 9 bases of the junction unmatched. The CDR3 region is CASSLSQGVAYEQYF. The CDR3 region has the DNA TGTGCCAGCAGTCTAAGCCAGGGGGTGGCCTACGAGCAGTACTTC.

This clone was seen only a few times. This chain joins TRBV7-2 and TRBJ2-2, with a tentative D call TRBD1 (5 bases). V lost 4 bases and J 0 bases, leaving 18 bases between the germline ends. The CDR3 length is 18 residues. CDR1 and CDR2 from the germline V gene are SGHTA and FQGNSA. The DNA for the CDR3 is TGTGCCAGCAGCTCCCAAGGACAATGGCAGGCGAACACCGGGGAGCTGTTTTTT. Protein product: CASSSQGQWQANTGELFF.